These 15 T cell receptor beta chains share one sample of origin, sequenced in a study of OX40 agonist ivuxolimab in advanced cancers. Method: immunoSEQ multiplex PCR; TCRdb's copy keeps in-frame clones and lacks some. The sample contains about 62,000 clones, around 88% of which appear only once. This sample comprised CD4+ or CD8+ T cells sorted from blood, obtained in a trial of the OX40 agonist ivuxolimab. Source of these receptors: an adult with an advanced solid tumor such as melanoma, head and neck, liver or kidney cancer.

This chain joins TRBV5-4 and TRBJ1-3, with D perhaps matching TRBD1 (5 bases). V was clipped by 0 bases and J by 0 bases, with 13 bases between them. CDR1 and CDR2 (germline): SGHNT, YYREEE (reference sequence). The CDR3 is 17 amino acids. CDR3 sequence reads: CASSLGAGPLSGNTIYF. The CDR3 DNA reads TGTGCCAGCAGCTTGGGCGCAGGGCCTCTCTCTGGAAACACCATATATTTT.

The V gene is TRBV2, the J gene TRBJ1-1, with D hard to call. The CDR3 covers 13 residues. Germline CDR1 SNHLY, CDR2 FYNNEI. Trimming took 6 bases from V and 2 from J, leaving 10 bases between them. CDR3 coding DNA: TGTGCCAGCAGCAAGGAGGATAACACTGAAGCTTTCTTT. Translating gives CASSKEDNTEAFF.

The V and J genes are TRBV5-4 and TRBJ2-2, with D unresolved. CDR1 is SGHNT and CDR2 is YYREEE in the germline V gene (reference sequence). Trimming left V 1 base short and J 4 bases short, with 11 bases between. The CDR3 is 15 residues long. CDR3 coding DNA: TGTGCCAGCAGCTTGATTGGGGTTGGCACCGGGGAGCTGTTTTTT. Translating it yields CASSLIGVGTGELFF.

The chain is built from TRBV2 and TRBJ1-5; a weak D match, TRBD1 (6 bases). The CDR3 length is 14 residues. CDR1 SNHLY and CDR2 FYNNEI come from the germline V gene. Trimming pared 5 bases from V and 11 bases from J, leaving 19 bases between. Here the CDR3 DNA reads TGTGCCAGCAGTCCCGGGGGCTCTGGTTGGACCCAGCATTTT. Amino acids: CASSPGGSGWTQHF.

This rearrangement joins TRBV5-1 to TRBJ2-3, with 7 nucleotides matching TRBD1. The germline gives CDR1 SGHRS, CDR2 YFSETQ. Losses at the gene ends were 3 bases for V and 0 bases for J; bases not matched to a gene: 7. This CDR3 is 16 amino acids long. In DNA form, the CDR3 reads TGCGCCAGCAGCTCCGGGGACAGAACTAGCACAGATACGCAGTATTTT. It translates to CASSSGDRTSTDTQYF.

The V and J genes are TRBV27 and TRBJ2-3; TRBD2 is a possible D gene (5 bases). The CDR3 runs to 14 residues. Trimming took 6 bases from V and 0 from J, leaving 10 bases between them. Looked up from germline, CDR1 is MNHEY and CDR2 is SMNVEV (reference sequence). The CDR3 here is CASSLATSTDTQYF. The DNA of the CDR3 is TGTGCCAGCAGCTTAGCGACTAGCACAGATACGCAGTATTTT.

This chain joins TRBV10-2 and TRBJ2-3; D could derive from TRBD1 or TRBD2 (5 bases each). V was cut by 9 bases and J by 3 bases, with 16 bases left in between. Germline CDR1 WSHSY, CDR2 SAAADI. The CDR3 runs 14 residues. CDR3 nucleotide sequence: TGCGCCAGTTCACTCGGGACCATAACAGATACGCAGTATTTT. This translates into CASSLGTITDTQYF.

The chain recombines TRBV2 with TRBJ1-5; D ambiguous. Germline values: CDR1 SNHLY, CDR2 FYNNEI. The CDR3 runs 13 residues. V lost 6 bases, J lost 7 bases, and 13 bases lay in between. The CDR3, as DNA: TGTGCCAGCAGCATTAGGGCGGGGCAGCCCCAGCATTTT. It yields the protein CASSIRAGQPQHF.

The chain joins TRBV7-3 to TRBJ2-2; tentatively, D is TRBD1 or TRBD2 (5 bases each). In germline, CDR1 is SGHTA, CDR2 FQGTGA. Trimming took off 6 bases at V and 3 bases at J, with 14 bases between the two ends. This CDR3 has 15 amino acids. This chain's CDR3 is CASSLTGAYTGELFF. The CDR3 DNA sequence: TGTGCCAGCAGTCTAACCGGGGCCTACACCGGGGAGCTGTTTTTT. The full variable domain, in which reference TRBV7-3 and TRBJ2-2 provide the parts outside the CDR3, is GAGVSQTPSNKVTEKGKYVELRCDPISGHTALYWYRQSLGQGPEFLIYFQGTGAADDSGLPNDRFFAVRPEGSVSTLKIQRTERGDSAVYLCASSLTGAYTGELFFGEGSRLTVL.

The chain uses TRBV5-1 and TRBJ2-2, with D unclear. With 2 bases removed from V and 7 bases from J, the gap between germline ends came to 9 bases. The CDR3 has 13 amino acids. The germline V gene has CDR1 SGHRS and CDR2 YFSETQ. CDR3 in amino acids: CASSFSNGGELFF. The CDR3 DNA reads TGCGCCAGCAGCTTTAGCAACGGCGGGGAGCTGTTTTTT.

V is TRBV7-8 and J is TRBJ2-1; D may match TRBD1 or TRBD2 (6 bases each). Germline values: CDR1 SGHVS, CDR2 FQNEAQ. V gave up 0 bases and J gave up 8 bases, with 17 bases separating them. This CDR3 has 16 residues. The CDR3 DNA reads TGTGCCAGCAGCTTAGCCCGAGGGGGGAGGTTGGATGAGCAGTTCTTC. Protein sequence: CASSLARGGRLDEQFF.

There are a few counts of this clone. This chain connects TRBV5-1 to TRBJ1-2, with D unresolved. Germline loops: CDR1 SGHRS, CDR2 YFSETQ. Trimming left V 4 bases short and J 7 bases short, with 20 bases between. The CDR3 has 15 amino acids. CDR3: CASSPAGPAEGGYTF. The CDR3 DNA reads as TGCGCCAGCAGCCCGGCGGGCCCGGCAGAAGGTGGCTACACCTTC.

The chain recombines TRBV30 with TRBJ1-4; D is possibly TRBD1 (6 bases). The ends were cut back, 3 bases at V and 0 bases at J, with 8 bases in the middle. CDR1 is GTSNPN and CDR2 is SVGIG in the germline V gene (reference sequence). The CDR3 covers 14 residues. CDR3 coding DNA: TGTGCCTGGAGGGACAGCGCAACTAATGAAAAACTGTTTTTT. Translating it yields CAWRDSATNEKLFF.

Here the CDR3 reads CASSTGQGIGYTF. The CDR3 nucleotides read TGTGCCAGCTCGACCGGACAGGGGATCGGCTACACCTTC. V and J are TRBV18 and TRBJ1-2; 9 bases are a match to TRBD1. With 6 bases clipped from V and 8 bases from J, the junction kept 7 bases outside the gene matches. The CDR3 length is 13 residues. Germline V CDR1 and CDR2: KGHSH, LQKENI. Based on the CDR3 plus reference TRBV18 and TRBJ1-2, the full variable domain is NAGVMQNPRHLVRRRGQEARLRCSPMKGHSHVYWYRQLPEEGLKFMVYLQKENIIDESGMPKERFSAEFPKEGPSILRIQQVVRGDSAAYFCASSTGQGIGYTFGSGTRLTVV.

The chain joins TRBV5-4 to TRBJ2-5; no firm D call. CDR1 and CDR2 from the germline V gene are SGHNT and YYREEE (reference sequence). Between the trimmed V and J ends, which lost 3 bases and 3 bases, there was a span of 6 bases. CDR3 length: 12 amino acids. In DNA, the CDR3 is TGTGCCAGCAGCTCTCAAGAAGAGACCCAGTACTTC. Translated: CASSSQEETQYF.